This entry lists 17 T cell receptor beta chains sequenced from one sample in a study of human CD8 memory T cell subsets. Production of TCR beta libraries used UMI-labeled 5' RACE as the method. One entry per CDR3 protein, without DNA, is what TCRdb gives after re-calling the 5' RACE reads. Its table records thousands of distinct CDR3 sequences. It was CCR7+ PD-1+ TIGIT+ early memory CD8+ T cells with exhausted-like traits that constituted TPEX cells. Specimen: CD8+ T cells from PBMCs. The origin of the receptors is a human donor in good health.

V gene TRBV5-1 combines with J gene TRBJ2-2; as DNA is missing, the TRBD2 call by TCRdb cannot be tested. The CDR3 is 16 residues long. CDR1 is SGHRS and CDR2 is YFSETQ in the germline V gene. CDR3: CASSFRGTSGAGELFF.

The rearrangement joins TRBV10-3 to TRBJ2-7; without DNA, the TCRdb call of TRBD1 cannot be checked. Germline V CDR1 and CDR2: ENHRY, SYGVKD. This CDR3 region has 16 residues. The CDR3 sequence: CAISESEETVSYEQYF.

The rearrangement joins TRBV27 to TRBJ1-4; the TCRdb call, TRBD1, lacks DNA for checking. CDR1 is MNHEY, CDR2 SMNVEV, per germline (reference sequence). The CDR3 extends over 14 amino acids. CDR3 in amino acids: CASSLVRGSEKLFF. The variable domain in full, with the rest retrieved from reference TRBV27 and TRBJ1-4, is EAQVTQNPRYLITVTGKKLTVTCSQNMNHEYMSWYRQDPGLGLRQIYYSMNVEVTDKGDVPEGYKVSRKEKRNFPLILESPSPNQTSLYFCASSLVRGSEKLFFGSGTQLSVL.

The chain employs TRBV27 and TRBJ2-3; TCRdb selects TRBD2, and the lack of DNA leaves this call unchecked. The CDR3 runs to 16 residues. The germline V gene has CDR1 MNHEY and CDR2 SMNVEV (reference sequence). The CDR3 here is CASRPLAGGPTDTQYF.

This clonotype is labeled medium-sized (0.01 to 0.1%) based on frequency. V is TRBV5-1 and J is TRBJ2-1; TCRdb's D call, TRBD2, is unchecked because there is no DNA. There are 22 residues in the CDR3. Germline CDR1 SGHRS, CDR2 YFSETQ. CDR3 region: CASSPESQGWVTSGSPHNEQFF.

This clonotype is called medium-sized based on its frequency. The rearrangement joins TRBV20-1 to TRBJ2-7; TCRdb returns TRBD2, unconfirmable since there is no DNA. The CDR3 sequence is 14 residues long. The V gene's germline CDR1 is DFQATT and CDR2 SNEGSKA (reference sequence). This CDR3 reads CSARVIGSRYEQYF.

Considering frequency, this clonotype is medium-sized. The chain has TRBV20-1 and TRBJ2-1; TCRdb's D gene call, TRBD1, goes unchecked for lack of DNA. Germline lookup yields CDR1 DFQATT and CDR2 SNEGSKA (reference sequence). The CDR3 covers 15 residues. The CDR3 loop is CSARPEDRVYNEQFF.

The chain has TRBV6-2 or TRBV6-3 and TRBJ1-6; the D call from TCRdb, TRBD1, cannot be confirmed without DNA. This CDR3 has 21 residues. CDR1 is MNHEY, CDR2 SVGEGT, per germline. CDR3 region: CASSYRGDSGTASSYNSPLHF.

Considering frequency, this clonotype is medium-sized. V gene TRBV5-5 combines with J gene TRBJ2-1; TCRdb names TRBD1, which stays unverified in the absence of DNA. This CDR3 region has 14 residues. The germline V gene encodes CDR1 SGHKS and CDR2 YYEKEE (reference sequence). The CDR3 is CASSPDRLNNEQFF.

The genes are TRBV7-6 and TRBJ2-1. The germline V gene encodes CDR1 SGHVS and CDR2 FNYEAQ. CDR3 length: 14 residues. CDR3: CASSLEGSYNEQFF.

This clonotype is medium-sized by frequency. The chain carries TRBV6-1 and TRBJ1-1; TCRdb selects TRBD1, and the lack of DNA leaves this call unchecked. The CDR3 covers 15 residues. CDR1 MNHNS and CDR2 SASEGT come from the germline V gene. This CDR3 reads CASRADRGGLAEAFF.

The V gene is TRBV7-9, the J gene TRBJ2-1; as DNA is missing, the TRBD1 call by TCRdb cannot be tested. The CDR3 consists of 17 residues. Germline V CDR1 and CDR2: SEHNR, FQNEAQ (reference sequence). Here the CDR3 reads CASSFPGGGPNFREQFF.

The chain recombines TRBV7-2 with TRBJ2-1; TCRdb returns TRBD1, unconfirmable since there is no DNA. The CDR3 covers 15 residues. The germline gives CDR1 SGHTA, CDR2 FQGNSA. This CDR3 reads CASSFAGGNYNEQFF.

The chain employs TRBV13 and TRBJ2-5; TCRdb indicates TRBD2, and absent DNA this call remains unverified. CDR1 PRHDT and CDR2 FYEKMQ come from the germline V gene (reference sequence). The CDR3 runs 15 residues. CDR3 residues: CASSFISGRAETQYF.

The chain carries TRBV27 and TRBJ2-3; the TRBD2 assignment by TCRdb is unverifiable without DNA. This CDR3 contains 19 residues. Germline values: CDR1 MNHEY, CDR2 SMNVEV (reference sequence). CDR3 in amino acids: CASSFDASSGRRSTDTQYF.

The chain carries TRBV5-4 and TRBJ2-3; TCRdb reports TRBD2, a call that lacks DNA to check it against. The CDR3 has 16 residues. From germline, CDR1 is SGHNT and CDR2 YYREEE (reference sequence). The CDR3 reads CASSLWTSGSGDTQYF.

The rearrangement uses TRBV12-3 or TRBV12-4 and TRBJ2-7; TCRdb lists TRBD2, though no DNA is available to test this call. CDR3 length: 18 amino acids. The CDR3 loop is CASSLKGLAGLVSYEQYF.